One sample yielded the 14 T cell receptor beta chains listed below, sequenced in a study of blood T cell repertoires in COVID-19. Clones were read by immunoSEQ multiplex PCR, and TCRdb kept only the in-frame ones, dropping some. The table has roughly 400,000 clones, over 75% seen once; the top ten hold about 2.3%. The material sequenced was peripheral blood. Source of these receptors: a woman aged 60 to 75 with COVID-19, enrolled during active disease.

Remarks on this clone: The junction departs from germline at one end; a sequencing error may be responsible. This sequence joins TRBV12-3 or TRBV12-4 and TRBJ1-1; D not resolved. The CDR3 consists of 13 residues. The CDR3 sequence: CASSKPGNAEAFF. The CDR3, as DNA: TGTGCCAGCAGCAAACCGGGGAACGCTGAAGCTTTCTTT.

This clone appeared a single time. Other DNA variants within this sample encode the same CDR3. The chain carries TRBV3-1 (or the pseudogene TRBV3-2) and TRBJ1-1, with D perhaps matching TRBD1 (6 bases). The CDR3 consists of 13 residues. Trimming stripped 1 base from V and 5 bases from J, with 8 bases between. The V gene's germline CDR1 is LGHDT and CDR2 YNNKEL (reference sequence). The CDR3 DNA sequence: TGTGCCAGCAGCCAAGGAGGGGGAACTGAAGCTTTCTTT. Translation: CASSQGGGTEAFF.

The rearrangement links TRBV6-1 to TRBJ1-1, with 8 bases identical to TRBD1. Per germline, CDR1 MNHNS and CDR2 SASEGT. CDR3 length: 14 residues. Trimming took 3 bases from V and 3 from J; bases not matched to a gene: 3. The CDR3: CASSDETGDTEAFF. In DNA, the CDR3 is TGTGCCAGCAGTGACGAGACAGGGGACACTGAAGCTTTCTTT.

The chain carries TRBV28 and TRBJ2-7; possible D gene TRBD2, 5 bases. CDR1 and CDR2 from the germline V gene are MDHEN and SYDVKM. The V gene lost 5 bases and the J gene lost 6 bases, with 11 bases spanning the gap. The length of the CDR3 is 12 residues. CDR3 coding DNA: TGTGCCAGCAGTCTCATTGGAGGCGAGCAGTACTTC. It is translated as CASSLIGGEQYF.

This chain's CDR3 is CASSLPDSLNYGYTF. For the CDR3, the DNA is TGTGCCAGTAGTCTCCCGGACAGCCTTAACTATGGCTACACCTTC. V and J are TRBV19 and TRBJ1-2, with D perhaps TRBD1 (6 bases). Germline assignment: CDR1 LNHDA and CDR2 SQIVND (reference sequence). This CDR3 contains 15 residues. Deletions cut 5 bases from V and 1 base from J, with 14 bases between.

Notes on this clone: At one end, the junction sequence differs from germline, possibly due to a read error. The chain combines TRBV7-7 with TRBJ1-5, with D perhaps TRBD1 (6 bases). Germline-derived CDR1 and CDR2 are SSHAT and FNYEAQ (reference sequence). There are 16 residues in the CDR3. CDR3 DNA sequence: TGTGCTAGCAGCCCCCCGGACAGTTCCCGCAATCAGCCCCAGCATTTT. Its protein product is CASSPPDSSRNQPQHF.

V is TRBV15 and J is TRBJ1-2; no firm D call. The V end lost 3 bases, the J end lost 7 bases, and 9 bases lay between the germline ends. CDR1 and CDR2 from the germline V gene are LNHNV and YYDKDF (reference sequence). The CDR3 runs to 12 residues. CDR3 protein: CATSSGGFGYTF. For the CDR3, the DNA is TGTGCCACCAGCAGTGGAGGCTTTGGCTACACCTTC.

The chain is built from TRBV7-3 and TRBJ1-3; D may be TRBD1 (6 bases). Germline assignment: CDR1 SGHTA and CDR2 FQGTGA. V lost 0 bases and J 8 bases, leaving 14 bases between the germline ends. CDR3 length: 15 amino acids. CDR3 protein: CASSLTAIGGDTIYF. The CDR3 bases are TGTGCCAGCAGCTTAACGGCAATAGGGGGGGACACCATATATTTT.

The CDR3 DNA is TGTGCCAGCAGCTTCACCGAGAGACTGTTTTTT. This encodes CASSFTERLFF. The chain carries TRBV7-9 and TRBJ1-4; D is unresolved. The V and J ends lost 3 bases and 13 bases respectively, with 9 bases between them. Germline CDR1 SEHNR, CDR2 FQNEAQ (reference sequence). The CDR3 extends over 11 amino acids.

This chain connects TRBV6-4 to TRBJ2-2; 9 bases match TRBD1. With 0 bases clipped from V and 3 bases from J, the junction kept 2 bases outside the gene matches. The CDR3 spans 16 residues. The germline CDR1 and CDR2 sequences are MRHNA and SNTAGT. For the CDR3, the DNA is TGTGCCAGCAGTGACTCCGGACAGGGGTACACCGGGGAGCTGTTTTTT. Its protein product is CASSDSGQGYTGELFF.

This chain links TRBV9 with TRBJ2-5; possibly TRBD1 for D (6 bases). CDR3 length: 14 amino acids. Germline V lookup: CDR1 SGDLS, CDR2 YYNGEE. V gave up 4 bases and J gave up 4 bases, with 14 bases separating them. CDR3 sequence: CASSPSGVRETQYF. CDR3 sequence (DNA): TGTGCCAGCAGCCCCTCAGGGGTGCGAGAGACCCAGTACTTC.

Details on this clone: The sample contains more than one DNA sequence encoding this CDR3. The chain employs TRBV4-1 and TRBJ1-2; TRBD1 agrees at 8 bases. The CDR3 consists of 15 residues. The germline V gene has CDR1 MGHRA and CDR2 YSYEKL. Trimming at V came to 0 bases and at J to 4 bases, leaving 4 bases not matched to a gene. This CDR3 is CASSQDDRGVYGYTF. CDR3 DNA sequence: TGCGCCAGCAGCCAAGACGACAGGGGCGTCTATGGCTACACCTTC.

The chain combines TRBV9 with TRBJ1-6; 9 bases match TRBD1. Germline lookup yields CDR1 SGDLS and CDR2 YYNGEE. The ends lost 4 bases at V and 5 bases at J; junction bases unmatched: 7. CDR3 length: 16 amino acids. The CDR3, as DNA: TGTGCCAGCAGCCCTTTGGACAGGGGAGATAATTCACCCCTCCACTTT. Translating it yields CASSPLDRGDNSPLHF.

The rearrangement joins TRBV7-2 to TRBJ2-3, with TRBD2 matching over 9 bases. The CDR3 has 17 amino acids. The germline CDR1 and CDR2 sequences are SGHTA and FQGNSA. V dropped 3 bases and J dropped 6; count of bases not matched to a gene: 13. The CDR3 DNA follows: TGTGCCAGCAGCTTCCGAGCGGGGGGCCGATATGGGGATACGCAGTATTTT. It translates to CASSFRAGGRYGDTQYF. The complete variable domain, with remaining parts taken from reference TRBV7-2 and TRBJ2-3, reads GAGVSQSPSNKVTEKGKDVELRCDPISGHTALYWYRQSLGQGLEFLIYFQGNSAPDKSGLPSDRFSAERTGGSVSTLTIQRTQQEDSAVYLCASSFRAGGRYGDTQYFGPGTRLTVL.